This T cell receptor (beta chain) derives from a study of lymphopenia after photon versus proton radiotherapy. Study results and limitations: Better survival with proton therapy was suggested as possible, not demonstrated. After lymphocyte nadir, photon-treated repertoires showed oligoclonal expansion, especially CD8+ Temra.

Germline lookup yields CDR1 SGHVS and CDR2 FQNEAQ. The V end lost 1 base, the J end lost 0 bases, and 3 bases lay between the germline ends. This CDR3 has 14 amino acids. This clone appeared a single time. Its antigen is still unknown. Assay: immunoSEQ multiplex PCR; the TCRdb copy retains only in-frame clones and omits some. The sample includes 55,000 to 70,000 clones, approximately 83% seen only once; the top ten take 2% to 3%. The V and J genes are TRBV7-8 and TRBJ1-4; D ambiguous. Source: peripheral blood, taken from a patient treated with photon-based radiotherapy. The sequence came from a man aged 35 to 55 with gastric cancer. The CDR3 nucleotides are TGTGCCAGCAGCTTAGAAACAACTAATGAAAAACTGTTTTTT. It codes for CASSLETTNEKLFF.